Below, 23 T cell receptor beta chains from the same sample are listed, as sequenced in a study of T-cell reconstitution after alpha-beta-depleted transplantation in children. A TCRbeta library incorporating unique molecular identifiers was prepared. TCRdb analysed the PCR reads with MiXCR anew, one entry per CDR3 protein. The data show approximately 250,000 distinct CDR3 sequences, more than 7.5% seen once. The source material was PBMCs from the stem cell graft donor, sampled from the stem cell graft. These receptors originate from a human donor who donated a stem cell graft to a child with SCID.

The CDR3 nucleotides are TGTGCCAGCAGCGACAGGACAGGGGGCTATGGCTACACCTTC. This sequence encodes CASSDRTGGYGYTF. J is TRBJ1-2 and V is TRBV21-1; TRBD1 reflects the table's D call only, with no check against the DNA. TRBV21-1 is a pseudogene segment. The CDR3 length is 14 residues.

This clonotype was seen ten or more times. The chain joins TRBV5-1 to TRBJ2-3; D is perhaps TRBD1 or TRBD2 (6 bases each). The CDR3 is 14 residues long. The germline gives CDR1 SGHRS, CDR2 YFSETQ. V shed 6 bases and J shed 4 bases, with 15 bases lying between them. CDR3 bases: TGCGCCAGCACCATGAGGGGGGCGGCAGATACGCAGTATTTT. It yields the protein CASTMRGAADTQYF.

This clonotype was observed at least ten times. The CDR3 bases are TGTGCCAGCAGTTACGGGGGGCCCTCGGGCACAGATACGCAGTATTTT. Its protein is CASSYGGPSGTDTQYF. The V and J genes are TRBV6-5 and TRBJ2-3; D may be TRBD1 or TRBD2 (6 bases each). The CDR3 contains 16 residues. Germline CDR1 MNHEY, CDR2 SVGAGI. The V end lost 2 bases, the J end lost 1 base, and 13 bases lay between the germline ends.

There are many counts of this clonotype. The chain combines TRBV4-1 with TRBJ1-6; tentative D call: TRBD1 (5 bases). The V end was cut by 2 bases, the J end by 5 bases, with 13 bases between. CDR1 and CDR2 (germline): MGHRA, YSYEKL. The CDR3 totals 16 residues. The CDR3 sequence is CASSQRDPNHNSPLHF. CDR3 in DNA: TGCGCCAGCAGCCAACGGGACCCGAACCATAATTCACCCCTCCACTTT.

This clonotype was recorded at least ten times. The chain employs TRBV7-9 and TRBJ1-2, with TRBD1 matching 7 bases. Germline CDR1 reads SEHNR; CDR2 reads FQNEAQ (reference sequence). V was clipped by 1 base and J by 6 bases; unmatched bases: 8. The CDR3 runs to 15 residues. The CDR3 reads CASSLERQGADGYTF. CDR3 sequence (DNA): TGTGCCAGCAGCTTAGAACGACAGGGCGCGGATGGCTACACCTTC.

This chain links TRBV6-1 with TRBJ1-4; D is perhaps TRBD1 (6 bases). The CDR3 covers 17 residues. CDR1 MNHNS and CDR2 SASEGT come from the germline V gene. Trimming removed 6 bases from V and 2 bases from J, with 19 bases in between. The CDR3 here is CASRGTRGGFTNEKLFF. CDR3 DNA: TGTGCCAGCAGGGGGACAAGGGGAGGGTTCACTAATGAAAAACTGTTTTTT.

This clonotype was recorded at least ten times. The genes are TRBV5-1 and TRBJ1-1; possible D gene TRBD1, 6 bases. Deletions cut 4 bases from V and 0 bases from J, with 13 bases between. The CDR3 runs 15 residues. Germline-derived CDR1 and CDR2 are SGHRS and YFSETQ. CDR3 sequence: CASSVRQALNTEAFF. In DNA, the CDR3 is TGCGCCAGCAGCGTTCGACAGGCGTTGAACACTGAAGCTTTCTTT.

The chain combines TRBV20-1 with TRBJ2-1; 11 bases agree with TRBD2. The J segment lost 4 bases and the V segment lost 6 bases, leaving 17 bases of the junction unmatched. The germline CDR1 and CDR2 sequences are DFQATT and SNEGSKA (reference sequence). CDR3 size: 18 residues. CDR3 protein: CSANSLGLAGGFYNEQFF. CDR3 nucleotides: TGCAGTGCCAATTCTCTGGGCTTAGCGGGGGGGTTTTACAATGAGCAGTTCTTC.

This chain uses TRBV2 with TRBJ1-5; weak D call: TRBD1 (5 bases). CDR1 SNHLY and CDR2 FYNNEI come from the germline V gene. The CDR3 contains 16 residues. V lost 1 base, J lost 2 bases, and 12 bases lay in between. Here the CDR3 reads CASSEGRGGGNQPQHF. The CDR3 nucleotides read TGTGCCAGCAGTGAAGGCCGGGGGGGGGGCAATCAGCCCCAGCATTTT.

This clonotype was counted ten times or more. The V gene is TRBV5-1, the J gene TRBJ2-7; D is perhaps TRBD1 or TRBD2 (5 bases each). Germline CDR1 and CDR2: SGHRS and YFSETQ. Trimming took 0 bases from V and 3 from J, leaving 10 bases between them. The length of the CDR3 is 14 residues. CDR3 DNA sequence: TGCGCCAGCAGCTTGGCTGGGGACCGCTACGAGCAGTACTTC. This sequence encodes CASSLAGDRYEQYF.

There are a few counts of this clonotype. J is TRBJ2-2 and V is TRBV7-3; D may match TRBD1 or TRBD2 (5 bases each). V was clipped by 5 bases and J by 8 bases, with 9 bases between them. In germline, CDR1 is SGHTA, CDR2 FQGTGA. This CDR3 comprises 12 residues. CDR3 nucleotides: TGTGCCAGCAGCCCGGGGCCTGGGGAGCTGTTTTTT. Protein: CASSPGPGELFF.

This clonotype was picked up many times. The genes are TRBV20-1 and TRBJ2-3; perhaps TRBD2 as D (6 bases). CDR1 and CDR2 (germline): DFQATT, SNEGSKA (reference sequence). CDR3 length equals 13 residues. With 4 bases removed from V and 5 bases from J, the gap between germline ends came to 13 bases. The CDR3: CSANRLGVDTQYF. The CDR3 DNA is TGCAGTGCTAACCGACTAGGGGTAGATACGCAGTATTTT.

This clonotype was counted many times. The genes are TRBV19 and TRBJ2-5; D is ambiguous. The CDR3 runs 11 residues. Germline CDR1 LNHDA, CDR2 SQIVND (reference sequence). V was cut by 4 bases and J by 4 bases, with 4 bases left in between. CDR3 in amino acids: CASSTRETQYF. For the CDR3, the DNA is TGTGCCAGTAGTACCCGAGAGACCCAGTACTTC.

J is TRBJ1-2 and V is TRBV2; unclear D gene. This CDR3 spans 14 amino acids. Germline loops: CDR1 SNHLY, CDR2 FYNNEI. Trimming removed 5 bases at V and 10 bases at J, with 20 bases between. As DNA, the CDR3 is TGTGCCAGCAGTCGGTGGCAGAGCCTAGCGGCCTACACCTTC. It specifies CASSRWQSLAAYTF.

CDR3 in amino acids: CSVTYLGYEQYF. The CDR3 DNA reads as TGCAGCGTTACGTACTTAGGCTACGAGCAGTACTTC. This sequence joins TRBV29-1 and TRBJ2-7; unclear D gene. Germline CDR1 and CDR2: SQVTM and ANQGSEA. V lost 5 bases and J lost 3, with 11 bases in between. The CDR3 runs to 12 residues.

The J gene is TRBJ2-1, the V gene TRBV5-5; D is possibly TRBD1 (6 bases). Germline CDR1 and CDR2: SGHKS and YYEKEE (reference sequence). This CDR3 has 14 amino acids. V shed 6 bases and J shed 4 bases, with 14 bases lying between them. CDR3 sequence: CASILTGVYNEQFF. As DNA, the CDR3 is TGTGCCAGCATCCTGACAGGAGTATACAATGAGCAGTTCTTC.

This clonotype was found many times. The chain combines TRBV12-3 or TRBV12-4 with TRBJ1-2; maybe TRBD1 (6 bases). This CDR3 region has 15 residues. The ends were cut back, 3 bases at V and 0 bases at J, with 11 bases in the middle. CDR3 sequence reads: CASSLVQGANYGYTF. Here the CDR3 DNA reads TGTGCCAGCAGTTTGGTACAGGGAGCTAACTATGGCTACACCTTC.

This clonotype was seen at least ten times. The chain carries TRBV7-9 and TRBJ2-7, with a possible D match to TRBD2 (6 bases). The V gene's germline CDR1 is SEHNR and CDR2 FQNEAQ (reference sequence). Trimming pared 1 base from V and 6 bases from J, leaving 13 bases between. The CDR3 totals 14 residues. CDR3 residues: CASSLGRAEGEQYF. The CDR3 region has the DNA TGTGCCAGCAGCTTAGGTAGGGCGGAGGGCGAGCAGTACTTC.

There are many counts of this clonotype. This chain uses TRBV5-1 with TRBJ2-3; the D gene is possibly TRBD1 (5 bases). CDR1 and CDR2 (germline): SGHRS, YFSETQ. V lost 5 bases and J lost 4, with 17 bases in between. This CDR3 region has 15 residues. Here the CDR3 DNA reads TGCGCCAGCAGTCTGACGTCAGGGTTTGCAGATACGCAGTATTTT. Its protein is CASSLTSGFADTQYF.

This clonotype was seen many times. J is TRBJ2-3 and V is TRBV3-1; D uncertain. Germline V gene lookup returns CDR1 LGHDT and CDR2 YNNKEL (reference sequence). Trimming removed 6 bases at V and 4 bases at J, with 11 bases between. The CDR3 is 13 residues long. Here the CDR3 DNA reads TGTGCCAGCAGTCCCTCATCGGCAGATACGCAGTATTTT. It specifies CASSPSSADTQYF.

This clonotype was seen at least ten times. This chain links TRBV20-1 with TRBJ1-4; D is possibly TRBD1 (6 bases). This CDR3 is built from 14 residues. V lost 0 bases to trimming and J lost 8 bases, with 13 bases between them. Germline-derived CDR1 and CDR2 are DFQATT and SNEGSKA (reference sequence). The CDR3 nucleotides are TGCAGTGCTAGAGATCCCCGGACAGACGAAAAACTGTTTTTT. Translated, it gives CSARDPRTDEKLFF.

This clonotype appeared a few times. V gene TRBV11-2 combines with J gene TRBJ2-1, with 8 bases lining up with TRBD1. Germline CDR1 SGHAT, CDR2 FQNNGV. The CDR3 is 15 amino acids. Losses at the gene ends were 5 bases for V and 8 bases for J; bases not matched to a gene: 11. The DNA of the CDR3 is TGTGCCAGCAGCCCTCCTGGACAGGGTTCCTATGAGCAGTTCTTC. Amino acids: CASSPPGQGSYEQFF.

This clonotype was observed many times. The rearrangement uses TRBV7-9 and TRBJ1-1, with a possible D match to TRBD1 (5 bases). Germline V CDR1 and CDR2: SEHNR, FQNEAQ (reference sequence). Trimming cost V 7 bases and J 6 bases, with 15 bases left between them. This CDR3 has 13 amino acids. For the CDR3, the DNA is TGTGCCAGCACCCACCCCTCGGGACCTGAAGCTTTCTTT. Its translation: CASTHPSGPEAFF.